This T cell receptor (beta chain) was documented in a study of T cell repertoires in cytomegalovirus infection (dated by TCRdb to about 2019). A note on the overall study: The HLA type of each donor mattered for the analysis, because public TCR beta signatures pointed to carriage of CMV infection along with the matching HLA type.

This clonotype was picked up many times. Its antigen specificity is not known. The record has no base qualities; no much larger clone is one base away. Overall results and qualifications from the work: The ex vivo response was dominated by HLA-C-restricted CMV-specific TCR beta clonotypes, which also provided the single most frequent clonotype in two of eight donors. Carriers of CMV infection plus the relevant HLA type were discriminated by the cumulative frequency of public TCR beta family members in the study cohort and in an independent approximately 360-donor cohort.

The run used an Illumina HiSeq 1500. TCRdb redid the processing of the public reads, applying fastp at Q25 and MiXCR, and retained in-frame beta chains. Each record represents a unique CDR3 protein, reported with the most common genes and DNA among its rows. This sample lists hundreds of thousands of distinct CDR3 sequences; around 24% were detected once. 7% to 9% of the sample lies in the top ten. Reading from cysteine to phenylalanine, the CDR3 counts 16 amino acids. Only the CDR3 DNA is retained, 48 bases long and in frame from the first base. Per the germline V gene, SGHVS is the CDR1 and FNYEAQ is the CDR2. A distance of 20 bases separates the germline ends of V and J, which lose 5 bases and 4 bases respectively.

The source is a human donor in good health (CMV status not recorded). Some clones in this sample may be carry-over from other donors' samples. Sequenced sample: CD8+ T cells from PBMCs. Recombination connected TRBV7-6 to TRBJ1-1; the D gene is possibly TRBD1, with 6 bases matching. The sequence in DNA is TGTGCCAGCAGCGCCGATTTAGCAGGGGCGGGCACTGAAGCTTTCTTT. Its amino acids are CASSADLAGAGTEAFF. The entire variable domain, with the stretches around the CDR3 drawn from the reference TRBV7-6 and TRBJ1-1 proteins, is GAGVSQSPRYKVTKRGQDVALRCDPISGHVSLYWYRQALGQGPEFLTYFNYEAQQDKSGLPNDRFSAERPEGSISTLTIQRTEQRDSAMYRCASSADLAGAGTEAFFGQGTRLTVV.